The T cell receptor beta chain described here comes from a study of beta chain features in type 1 diabetes. This clone has only a few counts. Its antigen remains unknown. What was sequenced were expressed TCRB transcripts, since all of the isolated RNA had been reverse transcribed. About 3.6 million reads per sample on average were obtained from naive, central memory and regulatory T cell samples. Sequencing used immunoSEQ multiplex PCR; TCRdb keeps in-frame clones, though not all of them. The table records over 150,000 clones, 6.5% to 10% of them present only once. Study conclusions and caveats: Naive, central memory and regulatory TCRB repertoires appeared more similar among patients than healthy donors. In all four CD4+ subsets, TCRB CDR3 length was significantly, moderately reduced in type 1 diabetes.

There are 15 residues in the CDR3. Germline values: CDR1 MGHDK, CDR2 SYGVNS. V shed 4 bases and J shed 7 bases, with 19 bases lying between them. Once sorted, every population was more than 95% pure. The rearrangement joins TRBV25-1 to TRBJ2-5, with TRBD2 as a possible D gene (6 bases). The clonotype originates from a woman in her late teens or twenties with type 1 diabetes. Specimen: central memory CD4+ T cells from blood. CDR3 region: CASSVTALAGGTQYF. CDR3 sequence (DNA): TGTGCCAGCAGTGTTACCGCACTTGCCGGGGGGACCCAGTACTTC.